One and the same sample provided the 26 T cell receptor beta chains below, sequenced in a study of metastatic and nonmetastatic thyroid tumors. No treatment of any kind had been given to any patient before thyroid surgery. MiXCR reprocessed the PCR reads for TCRdb. The repertoire holds some 50,000 clones, more than 20% seen once, with about 4% in the top ten. Sequenced sample: blood. All receptors derive from a male donor with papillary thyroid cancer or a benign thyroid nodule (not recorded which). Some clones in this sample may be carry-over from other donors' samples.

Ten or more counts support this clone. This sequence joins TRBV6-6 and TRBJ2-3; TRBD2 aligns across 12 bases. With V trimmed by 4 bases and J by 2 bases, 16 bases remained unmatched. CDR1 is MNHNY and CDR2 is SVGAGI in the germline V gene (reference sequence). The CDR3 runs 20 residues. CDR3 in amino acids: CASSFSSGTSGPQDTDTQYF. The CDR3 DNA reads TGTGCCAGCAGTTTCTCTTCCGGGACTAGCGGGCCTCAAGACACAGATACGCAGTATTTT.

Within the sample, this clone is medium-sized. The rearrangement uses TRBV12-3 or TRBV12-4 and TRBJ2-1; D is uncertain. V shed 6 bases and J shed 4 bases, with 16 bases lying between them. There are 15 residues in the CDR3. The CDR3, as DNA: TGTGCCAGCAGCTATGAGCCACCCGGGTACAATGAGCAGTTCTTC. Protein product: CASSYEPPGYNEQFF.

This clone was observed at least ten times. V usage is TRBV20-1 and J usage is TRBJ2-7; 7 bases agree with TRBD2. The CDR3 is made up of 11 amino acids. V shed 0 bases and J 10 bases; nucleotides not matched to a gene: 3. CDR1 and CDR2 (germline): DFQATT, SNEGSKA (reference sequence). In DNA form, the CDR3 reads TGCAGTGCTAGAGATTGGGACTACCAGTACTTC. Its translation is CSARDWDYQYF.

In this sample, this clone turned up many times. The chain carries TRBV4-1 and TRBJ1-1; possible D gene TRBD1, 5 bases. Germline CDR1 MGHRA, CDR2 YSYEKL. The CDR3 runs to 13 residues. Trimming pared 0 bases from V and 4 bases from J, leaving 6 bases between. The CDR3 loop is CASSQEGTTEAFF. CDR3 DNA sequence: TGCGCCAGCAGCCAAGAGGGGACCACTGAAGCTTTCTTT.

The chain joins TRBV9 to TRBJ2-1, with 7 bases identical to TRBD2. J lost 5 bases, V lost 0 bases, and 5 bases had no gene match. The CDR3 is 15 amino acids. Germline V gene data show CDR1 as SGDLS and CDR2 as YYNGEE. The CDR3 region has the DNA TGTGCCAGCAGCGTAGCGGGAGGCGAAAACAATGAGCAGTTCTTC. Amino acid sequence: CASSVAGGENNEQFF. The full variable domain, its missing parts supplied by reference TRBV9 and TRBJ2-1, is DSGVTQTPKHLITATGQRVTLRCSPRSGDLSVYWYQQSLDQGLQFLIQYYNGEERAKGNILERFSAQQFPDLHSELNLSSLELGDSALYFCASSVAGGENNEQFFGPGTRLTVL.

This clone showed up many times. The V and J genes are TRBV20-1 and TRBJ1-4, with a tentative D call TRBD1 (6 bases). V was cut by 5 bases and J by 0 bases, with 13 bases left in between. The V gene's germline CDR1 is DFQATT and CDR2 SNEGSKA (reference sequence). The CDR3 is made up of 15 amino acids. The CDR3 DNA follows: TGCAGTGCTTTACAGGGATGGGCAACTAATGAAAAACTGTTTTTT. Its translation: CSALQGWATNEKLFF.

The chain carries TRBV5-1 and TRBJ2-7; 7 nucleotides agree with TRBD2. The CDR3 runs to 14 residues. Per the germline V gene, CDR1 is SGHRS and CDR2 is YFSETQ. Trimming cost V 4 bases and J 2 bases; bases outside gene matches: 6. The CDR3 DNA follows: TGCGCCAGCAGCGGGGGGGACCACACCTACGAGCAGTACTTC. This sequence encodes CASSGGDHTYEQYF.

By share of the sample, this clone is medium-sized. The rearrangement links TRBV28 to TRBJ2-7; 7 positions match TRBD1. V shed 2 bases and J 4 bases; nucleotides not matched to a gene: 14. CDR3 length: 17 amino acids. Germline V gene sequence: CDR1 MDHEN, CDR2 SYDVKM. CDR3 residues: CASSLTLLKGATYEQYF. CDR3 sequence (DNA): TGTGCCAGCAGTTTAACCCTCCTAAAGGGGGCTACATACGAGCAGTACTTC.

In its sample, this clone was seen many times. V usage is TRBV6-4 and J usage is TRBJ2-6; weak D call: TRBD2 (6 bases). V lost 8 bases, J lost 0 bases, and 14 bases lay in between. CDR1 is MRHNA and CDR2 is SNTAGT in the germline V gene. The CDR3 extends over 16 amino acids. The chain's CDR3 is CASGRDSSSGANVLTF. CDR3 DNA sequence: TGTGCCAGCGGAAGGGACTCATCCTCTGGGGCCAACGTCCTGACTTTC.

This clone was picked up a small number of times. V gene TRBV7-9 combines with J gene TRBJ2-1; D is uncertain. V was shortened by 5 bases and J by 5 bases, with 13 bases between the two germline ends. The CDR3 length is 14 residues. Germline loops: CDR1 SEHNR, CDR2 FQNEAQ (reference sequence). The DNA of the CDR3 is TGTGCCAGCAGCATAAGGGAAGAGGACAATGAGCAGTTCTTC. Translation gives CASSIREEDNEQFF.

V usage is TRBV4-2 and J usage is TRBJ2-1; tentative D call: TRBD2 (6 bases). The CDR3 consists of 15 residues. Germline CDR1 reads LGHNA; CDR2 reads YNFKEQ. V was pared by 0 bases and J by 10 bases, with 16 bases between. The CDR3 reads CASSQEGWTTLEQFF. The DNA of the CDR3 is TGTGCCAGCAGCCAAGAAGGATGGACTACCTTAGAGCAGTTCTTC.

This clone occurred many times. V and J are TRBV6-4 and TRBJ2-2; 10 bases line up with TRBD2. The junction had 2 bases not matched to a gene; V was cut back by 6 bases and J by 1 base. Germline V gene sequence: CDR1 MRHNA, CDR2 SNTAGT. There are 15 residues in the CDR3. The CDR3 loop reads CASSRTSGNTGELFF. The CDR3 nucleotides are TGTGCCAGCAGCCGGACTAGCGGGAACACCGGGGAGCTGTTTTTT.

This clone showed up just a few times. At one of its ends the junction is not consistent with the germline gene, which may arise from a read error. The chain recombines TRBV6-1 with TRBJ1-6, with D unclear. This CDR3 region has 13 residues. The germline V gene has CDR1 MNHNS and CDR2 SASEGT. CDR3 in amino acids: CASSITEDPPLQF. Here the CDR3 DNA reads TGTGCCAGCAGTATTACGGAGGATCCACCCCTCCAATTT.

This chain uses TRBV4-1 with TRBJ2-3; 7 nucleotides match TRBD1. The J segment lost 1 base and the V segment lost 3 bases, leaving 4 bases of the junction unmatched. The CDR3 spans 15 residues. Germline assignment: CDR1 MGHRA and CDR2 YSYEKL. The CDR3 bases are TGCGCCAGCAGCCAGCGACAGGGACGCACAGATACGCAGTATTTT. Protein: CASSQRQGRTDTQYF.

As for this clone: Other DNA sequences in the same sample also yield this CDR3. The rearrangement uses TRBV20-1 and TRBJ2-1; D may be TRBD1 or TRBD2 (5 bases each). The CDR3 is made up of 13 amino acids. With 1 base removed from V and 13 bases from J, the gap between germline ends came to 17 bases. The V gene's germline CDR1 is DFQATT and CDR2 SNEGSKA (reference sequence). The CDR3: CSARGGGEVEQFF. The CDR3 region has the DNA TGCAGTGCTAGAGGTGGGGGAGAAGTTGAACAGTTCTTC.

This clone was picked up a small number of times. V and J are TRBV30 and TRBJ1-6; D is unclear. Germline CDR1 is GTSNPN and CDR2 is SVGIG (reference sequence). This CDR3 spans 12 amino acids. V dropped 4 bases and J dropped 7 bases, with 8 bases sitting between them. This chain's CDR3 is CAWKTQNSPLHF. CDR3 DNA sequence: TGTGCCTGGAAGACTCAGAATTCACCCCTCCACTTT. The full variable domain, its missing parts supplied by reference TRBV30 and TRBJ1-6, is SQTIHQWPATLVQPVGSPLSLECTVEGTSNPNLYWYRQAAGRGLQLLFYSVGIGQISSEVPQNLSASRPQDRQFILSSKKLLLSDSGFYLCAWKTQNSPLHFGNGTRLTVT.

The V and J genes are TRBV5-1 and TRBJ1-2; D is possibly TRBD1 (6 bases). The CDR3 sequence is 13 residues long. The germline V gene has CDR1 SGHRS and CDR2 YFSETQ. V lost 6 bases and J 8 bases, leaving 17 bases between the germline ends. The DNA for the CDR3 is TGCGCCAGCAACCTTGGGGGGGCGGAAGGCTACACCTTC. Residues: CASNLGGAEGYTF. The entire variable domain, with the rest obtained from reference TRBV5-1 and TRBJ1-2, is as follows: KAGVTQTPRYLIKTRGQQVTLSCSPISGHRSVSWYQQTPGQGLQFLFEYFSETQRNKGNFPGRFSGRQFSNSRSEMNVSTLELGDSALYLCASNLGGAEGYTFGSGTRLTVV.

This chain joins TRBV5-1 and TRBJ2-1, with TRBD2 matching 7 bases. With V trimmed by 2 bases and J by 6 bases, 8 bases remained unmatched. The CDR3 runs 15 residues. Germline V lookup: CDR1 SGHRS, CDR2 YFSETQ. CDR3 sequence reads: CASSFGGRRGNEQFF. As DNA, the CDR3 is TGCGCCAGCAGCTTCGGCGGGAGAAGAGGCAATGAGCAGTTCTTC. Supplemented by reference TRBV5-1 and TRBJ2-1, the full variable domain reads KAGVTQTPRYLIKTRGQQVTLSCSPISGHRSVSWYQQTPGQGLQFLFEYFSETQRNKGNFPGRFSGRQFSNSRSEMNVSTLELGDSALYLCASSFGGRRGNEQFFGPGTRLTVL.

This clone was observed at least ten times. The rearrangement links TRBV3-1 to TRBJ2-1; D gene uncertain. CDR1 is LGHDT and CDR2 is YNNKEL in the germline V gene (reference sequence). The CDR3 consists of 13 residues. The germline V and J ends were trimmed by 1 base and 4 bases, with 5 bases remaining between them. CDR3 nucleotide sequence: TGTGCCAGCAGCCAAGCGAGATACAATGAGCAGTTCTTC. Protein: CASSQARYNEQFF.

This clone was found a few times. The chain joins TRBV12-3 or TRBV12-4 to TRBJ1-1; TRBD1 matches at 8 bases. The CDR3 length is 16 residues. The ends lost 3 bases at V and 5 bases at J; junction bases unmatched: 11. The CDR3 protein is CASSFLYRGVDTEAFF. The CDR3 region has the DNA TGTGCCAGCAGTTTTTTGTACAGGGGGGTTGATACTGAAGCTTTCTTT.

In its sample, this clone was seen many times. The chain has TRBV7-2 and TRBJ2-7; D remains ambiguous. Germline-derived CDR1 and CDR2 are SGHTA and FQGNSA. The CDR3 loop spans 13 amino acids. The V end was cut by 2 bases, the J end by 2 bases, with 7 bases between. The CDR3 loop reads CASSLTFAYEQYF. CDR3 in DNA: TGTGCCAGCAGCTTAACATTTGCCTACGAGCAGTACTTC.

This clone was seen many times. The V gene is TRBV18, the J gene TRBJ1-1, with D perhaps TRBD1 (5 bases). V was shortened by 3 bases and J by 8 bases, with 7 bases between the two germline ends. The V gene's germline CDR1 is KGHSH and CDR2 LQKENI. This CDR3 contains 11 residues. The CDR3 region is CASSPGGEAFF. In nucleotides, the CDR3 is TGTGCCAGCTCACCGGGGGGGGAAGCTTTCTTT.

This clone was detected many times. A much more abundant neighbour one base away suggests this may be a read error. Other DNA sequences of this sample code for an identical CDR3. V gene TRBV15 combines with J gene TRBJ2-3, with TRBD1 matching 10 bases. Per germline, CDR1 LNHNV and CDR2 YYDKDF (reference sequence). The CDR3 totals 16 residues. The CDR3 DNA sequence: TGCGCCACCAGCGCAAAAACCGGGACAGGGGCAGATACGCAGTATTTT. It codes for CATSAKTGTGADTQYF.

The gene calls are TRBV11-2 and TRBJ2-1, with 7 bases matching TRBD2. Unmatched junction bases numbered 4, after V lost 4 bases and J lost 1 base. Germline V gene lookup returns CDR1 SGHAT and CDR2 FQNNGV. The CDR3 length is 15 residues. The CDR3 protein is CASSSTGGSYNEQFF. CDR3 DNA sequence: TGTGCCAGCAGCTCAACGGGAGGTTCCTACAATGAGCAGTTCTTC. Together with reference TRBV11-2 and TRBJ2-1, the CDR3 gives the full variable domain: EAGVAQSPRYKIIEKRQSVAFWCNPISGHATLYWYQQILGQGPKLLIQFQNNGVVDDSQLPKDRFSAERLKGVDSTLKIQPAKLEDSAVYLCASSSTGGSYNEQFFGPGTRLTVL.

This clone was detected ten times or more. The V gene is TRBV11-3, the J gene TRBJ2-3, with TRBD1 matching over 11 bases. CDR1 is SGHNT, CDR2 YENEEA, per germline. Unmatched junction bases numbered 3, after V lost 4 bases and J lost 0 bases. This CDR3 is built from 16 residues. As DNA, the CDR3 is TGTGCCAGCAGCTCTGGACAGGGGGCGAGCACAGATACGCAGTATTTT. Translated, it gives CASSSGQGASTDTQYF.

This clone was detected many times. The chain carries TRBV27 and TRBJ1-5; TRBD1 agrees at 9 bases. The CDR3 is made up of 15 amino acids. Germline-derived CDR1 and CDR2 are MNHEY and SMNVEV (reference sequence). V lost 5 bases to trimming and J lost 6 bases; unmatched junction nucleotides: 8. DNA of the CDR3: TGTGCCAGCAGTCCCGGGACAGGGCAGCTTCAGCCCCAGCATTTT. This codes for CASSPGTGQLQPQHF.